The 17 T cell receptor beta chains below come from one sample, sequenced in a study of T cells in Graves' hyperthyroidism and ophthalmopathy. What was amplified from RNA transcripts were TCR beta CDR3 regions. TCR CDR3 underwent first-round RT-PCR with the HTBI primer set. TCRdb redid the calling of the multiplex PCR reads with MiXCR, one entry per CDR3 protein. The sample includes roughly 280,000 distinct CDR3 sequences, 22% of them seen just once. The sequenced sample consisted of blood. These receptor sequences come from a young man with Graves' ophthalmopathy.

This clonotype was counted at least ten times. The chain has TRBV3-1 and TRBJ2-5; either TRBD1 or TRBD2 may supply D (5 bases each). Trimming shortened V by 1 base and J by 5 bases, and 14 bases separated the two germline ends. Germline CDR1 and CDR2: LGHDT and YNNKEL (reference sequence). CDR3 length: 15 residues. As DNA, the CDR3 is TGTGCCAGCAGCCAAGTGGGACCCGGCACGGAGACCCAGTACTTC. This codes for CASSQVGPGTETQYF.

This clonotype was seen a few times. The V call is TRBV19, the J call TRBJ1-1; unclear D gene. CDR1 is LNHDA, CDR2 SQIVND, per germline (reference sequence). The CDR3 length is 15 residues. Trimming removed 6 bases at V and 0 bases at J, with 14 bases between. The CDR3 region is CASSANYPLNTEAFF. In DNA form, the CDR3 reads TGTGCCAGTAGCGCTAACTATCCACTGAACACTGAAGCTTTCTTT.

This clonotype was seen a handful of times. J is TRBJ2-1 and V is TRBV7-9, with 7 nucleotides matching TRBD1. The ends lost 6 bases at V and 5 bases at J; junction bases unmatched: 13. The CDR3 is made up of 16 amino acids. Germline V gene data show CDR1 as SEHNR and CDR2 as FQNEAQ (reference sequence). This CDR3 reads CASRFARGRLDNEQFF. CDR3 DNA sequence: TGTGCCAGCAGGTTCGCTAGGGGGCGCTTGGACAATGAGCAGTTCTTC.

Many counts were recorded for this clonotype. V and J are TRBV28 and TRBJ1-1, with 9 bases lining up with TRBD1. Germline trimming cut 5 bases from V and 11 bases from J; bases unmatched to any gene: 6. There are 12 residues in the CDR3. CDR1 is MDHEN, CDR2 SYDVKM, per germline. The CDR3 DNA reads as TGTGCCAGCAGTGACAGGGGGGCCGGGGCTTTCTTT. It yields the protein CASSDRGAGAFF.

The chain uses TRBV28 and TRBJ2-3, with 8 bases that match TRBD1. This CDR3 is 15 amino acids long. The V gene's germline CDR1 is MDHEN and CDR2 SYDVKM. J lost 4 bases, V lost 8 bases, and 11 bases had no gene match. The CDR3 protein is CASLGWGTGSDTQYF. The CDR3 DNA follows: TGTGCCAGCCTCGGGTGGGGGACAGGATCAGATACGCAGTATTTT. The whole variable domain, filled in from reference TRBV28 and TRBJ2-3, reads DVKVTQSSRYLVKRTGEKVFLECVQDMDHENMFWYRQDPGLGLRLIYFSYDVKMKEKGDIPEGYSVSREKKERFSLILESASTNQTSMYLCASLGWGTGSDTQYFGPGTRLTVL.

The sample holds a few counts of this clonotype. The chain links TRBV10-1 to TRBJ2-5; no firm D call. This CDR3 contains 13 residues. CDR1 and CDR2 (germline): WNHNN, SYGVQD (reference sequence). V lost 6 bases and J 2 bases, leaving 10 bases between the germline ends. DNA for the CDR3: TGCGCCAGCAGGGACCACCGACAAGAGACCCAGTACTTC. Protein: CASRDHRQETQYF.

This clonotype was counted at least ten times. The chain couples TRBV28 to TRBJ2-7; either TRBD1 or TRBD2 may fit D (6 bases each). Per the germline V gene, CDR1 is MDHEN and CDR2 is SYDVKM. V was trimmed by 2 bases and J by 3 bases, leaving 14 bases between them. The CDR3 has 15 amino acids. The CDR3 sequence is CASSLGGGKDYEQYF. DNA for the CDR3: TGTGCCAGCAGTTTAGGAGGGGGGAAAGACTACGAGCAGTACTTC.

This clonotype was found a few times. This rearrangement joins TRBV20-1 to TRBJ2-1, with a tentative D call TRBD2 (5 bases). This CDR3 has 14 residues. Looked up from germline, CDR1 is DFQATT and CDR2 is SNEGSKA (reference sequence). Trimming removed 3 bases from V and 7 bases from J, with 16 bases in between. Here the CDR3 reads CSASGGGSPNEQFF. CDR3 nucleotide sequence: TGCAGTGCTAGCGGTGGTGGGAGCCCGAATGAGCAGTTCTTC.

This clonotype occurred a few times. The CDR3 DNA sequence: TGCAGTGCTAGAGATGTCGCCGGCCAAGAGACCCAGTACTTC. Its translation is CSARDVAGQETQYF. This chain links TRBV20-1 with TRBJ2-5; no firm D call. CDR1 is DFQATT, CDR2 SNEGSKA, per germline (reference sequence). V lost 0 bases to trimming and J lost 1 base, with 9 bases between them. The CDR3 contains 14 residues.

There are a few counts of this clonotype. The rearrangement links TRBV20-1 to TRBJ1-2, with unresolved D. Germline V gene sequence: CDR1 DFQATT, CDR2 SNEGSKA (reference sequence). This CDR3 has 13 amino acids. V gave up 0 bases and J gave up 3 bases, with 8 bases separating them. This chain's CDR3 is CSARDRKYYGYTF. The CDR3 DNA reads TGCAGTGCTAGAGATCGGAAATACTATGGCTACACCTTC.

The CDR3 sequence: CASSLVTSGRTGELFF. The CDR3 DNA is TGTGCCAGCAGTTTGGTGACTAGCGGGAGGACCGGGGAGCTGTTTTTT. The J gene is TRBJ2-2, the V gene TRBV12-3 or TRBV12-4; 13 bases fit TRBD2. After removal of 3 bases from V and 5 bases from J, the junction contained 3 bases not matched to a gene. CDR3 size: 16 residues.

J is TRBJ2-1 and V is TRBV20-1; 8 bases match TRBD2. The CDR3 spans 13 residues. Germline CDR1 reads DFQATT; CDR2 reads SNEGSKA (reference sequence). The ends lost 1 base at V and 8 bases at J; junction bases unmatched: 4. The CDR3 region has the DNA TGCAGTGCTAGAGCGAGGACTAGCTATGAGCAGTTCTTC. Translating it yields CSARARTSYEQFF.

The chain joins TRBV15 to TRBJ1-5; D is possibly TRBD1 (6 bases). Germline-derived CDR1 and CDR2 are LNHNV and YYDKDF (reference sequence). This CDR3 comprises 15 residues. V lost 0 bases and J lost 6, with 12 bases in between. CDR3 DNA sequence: TGTGCCACCAGCAGAGAGGGGGGGCGCGCTCAGCCCCAGCATTTT. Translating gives CATSREGGRAQPQHF.

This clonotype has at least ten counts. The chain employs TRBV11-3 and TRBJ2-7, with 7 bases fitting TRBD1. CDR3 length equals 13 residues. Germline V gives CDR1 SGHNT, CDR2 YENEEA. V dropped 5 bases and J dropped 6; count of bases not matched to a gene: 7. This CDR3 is CASSRRAGGEQYF. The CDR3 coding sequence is TGTGCCAGCAGCCGCAGGGCAGGGGGCGAGCAGTACTTC.

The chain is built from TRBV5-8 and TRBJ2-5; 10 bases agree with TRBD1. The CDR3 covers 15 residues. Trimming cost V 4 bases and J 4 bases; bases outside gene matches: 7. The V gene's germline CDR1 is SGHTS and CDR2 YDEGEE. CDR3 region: CASSLRQGALETQYF. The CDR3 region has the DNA TGTGCCAGCAGCCTCCGACAGGGGGCCTTAGAGACCCAGTACTTC.

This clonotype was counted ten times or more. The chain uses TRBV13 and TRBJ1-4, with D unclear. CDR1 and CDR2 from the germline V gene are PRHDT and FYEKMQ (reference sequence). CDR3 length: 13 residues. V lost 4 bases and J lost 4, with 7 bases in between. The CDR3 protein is CASSSRSNEKLFF. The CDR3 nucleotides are TGTGCCAGCAGCTCCCGGAGTAATGAAAAACTGTTTTTT.

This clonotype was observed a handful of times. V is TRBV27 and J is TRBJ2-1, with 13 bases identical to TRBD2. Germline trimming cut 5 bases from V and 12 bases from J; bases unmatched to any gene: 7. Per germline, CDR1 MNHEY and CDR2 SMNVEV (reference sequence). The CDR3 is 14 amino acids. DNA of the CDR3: TGTGCCAGCAGTCCGGGACTAGCGGGGTCCGTGCAGTTCTTC. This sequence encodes CASSPGLAGSVQFF.